These T cell receptor beta chains were read from a single sample in a study of T cell repertoires in cytomegalovirus infection. TCRdb redid the calling of the reads with MiXCR, one entry per CDR3 protein. The sample includes roughly 600,000 distinct CDR3 sequences, 20% to 25% of them seen just once. The sequenced material came from CD8+ T cells from PBMCs. Source of these receptors: a human donor in good health (CMV status not recorded). Some clones in this sample may be carry-over from other donors' samples. Both conserved end residues are part of each CDR3. A D gene is named only where the DNA matches it firmly. Expanded clones get a size class; other rows say once, few or many, or leave the size out.

few TRBJ1-2 TRBV7-9 - CASMLTPDYGYTF TGTGCCAGCATGCTTACGCCGGACTATGGCTACACCTTC
many TRBJ2-7 TRBV7-6 TRBD2 CASSLSGGVREQYF TGTGCCAGCAGCTTAAGCGGGGGAGTGCGCGAGCAGTACTTC
- TRBJ1-1 TRBV12-3/TRBV12-4 - CASSLGRGWGTEAFF TGTGCCAGCAGTTTAGGACGAGGGTGGGGCACTGAAGCTTTCTTT
many TRBJ1-2 TRBV12-3/TRBV12-4 TRBD1 CASSLVGGGYYGYTF TGTGCCAGCAGTTTAGTAGGAGGGGGCTACTATGGCTACACCTTC
many TRBJ1-5 TRBV7-8 TRBD1 CASSYRGEQPQHF TGTGCCAGCAGTTACAGGGGGGAGCAGCCCCAGCATTTT
many TRBJ2-1 TRBV7-9 - CASSLVLTAHPEQFF TGTGCCAGCAGCTTAGTTCTGACTGCCCATCCCGAGCAGTTCTTC
few TRBJ2-1 TRBV4-3 TRBD2 CASSLAGLAINEQFF TGCGCCAGCAGCCTCGCTGGACTAGCGATCAATGAGCAGTTCTTC
many TRBJ1-6 TRBV7-2 TRBD1 CASSPDDRVAYNSPLHF TGTGCCAGCAGCCCTGACGACAGGGTGGCCTATAATTCACCCCTCCACTTT
- TRBJ2-6 TRBV4-3 - CASSQDGGISGVLTF TGCGCCAGCAGCCAAGACGGAGGTATTTCTGGCGTCCTGACTTTC
- TRBJ2-1 TRBV5-6 - CASSLVAVYNEQFF TGTGCCAGCAGCTTGGTGGCGGTCTACAATGAGCAGTTCTTC
- TRBJ2-1 TRBV14 - CASSRAFRGGPPGINEQFF TGTGCCAGCAGCCGAGCCTTTAGGGGGGGCCCACCGGGAATTAATGAGCAGTTCTTC
few TRBJ1-3 TRBV7-9 - CASSLAFRDSGNTIYF TGTGCCAGCAGCTTAGCCTTCAGAGACAGTGGAAACACCATATATTTT
- TRBJ2-7 TRBV6-5 TRBD1 CASSFRTGAYEQYF TGTGCCAGCAGTTTCCGGACAGGGGCCTACGAGCAGTACTTC
- TRBJ1-1 TRBV19 TRBD1 CASSMGTGGTEAFF TGTGCCAGTAGTATGGGGACAGGGGGCACTGAAGCTTTCTTT
many TRBJ1-1 TRBV7-9 TRBD1 CASSSTGTEDTEAFF TGTGCCAGCAGCTCAACCGGGACAGAAGACACTGAAGCTTTCTTT
many TRBJ2-7 TRBV7-2 - CASIPGRGPLYEQYF TGTGCCAGCATCCCTGGACGGGGACCTCTCTACGAGCAGTACTTC
many TRBJ1-4 TRBV7-9 TRBD1 CASSRTGNEKLFF TGTGCCAGCAGCCGGACAGGGAATGAAAAACTGTTTTTT
- TRBJ2-3 TRBV6-5 TRBD1 CASSKRQGGTDTQYF TGTGCCAGCAGCAAACGACAGGGGGGCACAGATACGCAGTATTTT
- TRBJ2-2 TRBV19 - CASITGYTGELFF TGTGCCAGTATAACAGGGTACACCGGGGAGCTGTTTTTT
many TRBJ2-1 TRBV7-9 TRBD2 CASSKGLAGDNEQFF TGTGCCAGCAGCAAGGGACTAGCGGGGGACAATGAGCAGTTCTTC
- TRBJ2-1 TRBV7-9 TRBD1 CASSLRGTVTYNEQFF TGTGCCAGCAGCTTAAGGGGGACAGTAACCTACAATGAGCAGTTCTTC
- TRBJ2-1 TRBV20-1 - CSASDFSSYNEQFF TGCAGTGCTAGCGACTTCAGCTCCTACAATGAGCAGTTCTTC
- TRBJ2-1 TRBV2 - CASRLAGFIRGNEQFF TGTGCCAGCAGACTTGCAGGGTTTATTCGGGGCAATGAGCAGTTCTTC
- TRBJ2-2 TRBV7-9 TRBD1 CASSRSGQAVGELFF TGTGCCAGCAGCCGCTCGGGACAGGCTGTCGGGGAGCTGTTTTTT
many TRBJ1-5 TRBV7-2 TRBD1 CASSWGQGFNQPQHF TGTGCCAGCAGCTGGGGACAGGGATTCAATCAGCCCCAGCATTTT
few TRBJ2-2 TRBV10-3 TRBD2 CAVLAGVNMNTGELFF TGTGCCGTACTAGCGGGGGTGAATATGAACACCGGGGAGCTGTTTTTT
- TRBJ1-6 TRBV9 - CASSSDGFSPLHF TGTGCCAGCAGTTCGGACGGATTCTCACCCCTCCACTTT
few TRBJ2-1 TRBV5-1 TRBD1 CASSFRDSIYNEQFF TGCGCCAGCAGCTTCCGGGACAGTATATACAATGAGCAGTTCTTC
- TRBJ2-3 TRBV6-8 TRBD2 CASSWGTSGPPHDTQYF TGTGCCAGCAGTTGGGGGACTAGCGGACCCCCACACGATACGCAGTATTTT
many TRBJ2-6 TRBV7-9 - CASSSNRESGANVLTF TGTGCCAGCAGCTCCAACAGGGAGAGCGGGGCCAACGTCCTGACTTTC
few TRBJ1-2 TRBV15 TRBD1 CATSSTGVGGYTF TGTGCCACCAGCAGTACAGGGGTCGGTGGCTACACCTTC
few TRBJ2-3 TRBV6-2/TRBV6-3 - CASSYVGGPGTDTQYF TGTGCCAGCAGTTACGTCGGGGGGCCGGGGACAGATACGCAGTATTTT
many TRBJ2-7 TRBV7-6 TRBD1 CASSVLRGQGADEQYF TGTGCCAGCAGCGTGCTCCGGGGACAGGGGGCCGACGAGCAGTACTTC
few TRBJ1-5 TRBV28 - CASSFGPPRGNQPQHF TGTGCCAGCAGTTTTGGGCCTCCCCGGGGCAATCAGCCCCAGCATTTT
few TRBJ2-2 TRBV2 - CASTGSRDQSFSGELFF TGTGCCAGTACTGGGAGCCGGGACCAATCCTTCTCCGGGGAGCTGTTTTTT
- TRBJ2-7 TRBV29-1 TRBD1 CSVTDRSTYEQYF TGCAGCGTCACGGACAGGAGTACCTACGAGCAGTACTTC
many TRBJ1-2 TRBV7-2 - CASSLGPGQGYTF TGTGCCAGCAGCTTAGGGCCGGGGCAAGGCTACACCTTC
few TRBJ1-2 TRBV7-9 TRBD1 CASSGTRQGDYGYTF TGTGCCAGCAGCGGTACCCGGCAGGGGGACTATGGCTACACCTTC
few TRBJ2-2 TRBV2 TRBD1 CASSWTGVSTGELFF TGTGCCAGCAGTTGGACAGGGGTGAGCACCGGGGAGCTGTTTTTT
many TRBJ1-4 TRBV20-1 TRBD1 CSARELKSGQGRGGLFF TGCAGTGCTAGAGAACTGAAATCGGGACAGGGTCGAGGGGGACTGTTTTTT
few TRBJ2-7 TRBV27 TRBD1 CASGDSSTQQYF TGTGCCAGCGGGGACAGCTCTACGCAGCAGTACTTC
- TRBJ1-3 TRBV4-2 - CVSSQEGIDSAPGNTIYF TGTGTCAGCAGCCAAGAAGGTATTGACAGCGCCCCTGGAAACACCATATATTTT
- TRBJ2-7 TRBV29-1 TRBD2 CSVVGLADYEQYF TGCAGCGTAGTTGGACTAGCGGACTACGAGCAGTACTTC
- TRBJ1-1 TRBV5-6 TRBD1 CVSSLGTGNLEAFF TGTGTCAGCAGCCTCGGGACAGGGAATCTTGAAGCTTTCTTT